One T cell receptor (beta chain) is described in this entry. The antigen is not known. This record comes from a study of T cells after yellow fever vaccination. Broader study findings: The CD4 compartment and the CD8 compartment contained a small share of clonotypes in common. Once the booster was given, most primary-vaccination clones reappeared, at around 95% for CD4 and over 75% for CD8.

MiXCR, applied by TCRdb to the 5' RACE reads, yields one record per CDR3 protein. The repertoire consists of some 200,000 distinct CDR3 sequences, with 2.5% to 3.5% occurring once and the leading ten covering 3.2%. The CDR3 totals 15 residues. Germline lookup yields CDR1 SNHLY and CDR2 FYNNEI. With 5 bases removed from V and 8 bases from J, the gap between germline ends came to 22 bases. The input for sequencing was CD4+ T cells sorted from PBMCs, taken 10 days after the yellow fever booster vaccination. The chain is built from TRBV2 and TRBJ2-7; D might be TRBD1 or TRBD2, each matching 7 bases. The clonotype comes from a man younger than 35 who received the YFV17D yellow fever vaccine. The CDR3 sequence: CASSTQGEGYYKQYF. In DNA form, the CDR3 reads TGTGCCAGCAGTACGCAGGGGGAGGGCTACTATAAGCAGTACTTC.